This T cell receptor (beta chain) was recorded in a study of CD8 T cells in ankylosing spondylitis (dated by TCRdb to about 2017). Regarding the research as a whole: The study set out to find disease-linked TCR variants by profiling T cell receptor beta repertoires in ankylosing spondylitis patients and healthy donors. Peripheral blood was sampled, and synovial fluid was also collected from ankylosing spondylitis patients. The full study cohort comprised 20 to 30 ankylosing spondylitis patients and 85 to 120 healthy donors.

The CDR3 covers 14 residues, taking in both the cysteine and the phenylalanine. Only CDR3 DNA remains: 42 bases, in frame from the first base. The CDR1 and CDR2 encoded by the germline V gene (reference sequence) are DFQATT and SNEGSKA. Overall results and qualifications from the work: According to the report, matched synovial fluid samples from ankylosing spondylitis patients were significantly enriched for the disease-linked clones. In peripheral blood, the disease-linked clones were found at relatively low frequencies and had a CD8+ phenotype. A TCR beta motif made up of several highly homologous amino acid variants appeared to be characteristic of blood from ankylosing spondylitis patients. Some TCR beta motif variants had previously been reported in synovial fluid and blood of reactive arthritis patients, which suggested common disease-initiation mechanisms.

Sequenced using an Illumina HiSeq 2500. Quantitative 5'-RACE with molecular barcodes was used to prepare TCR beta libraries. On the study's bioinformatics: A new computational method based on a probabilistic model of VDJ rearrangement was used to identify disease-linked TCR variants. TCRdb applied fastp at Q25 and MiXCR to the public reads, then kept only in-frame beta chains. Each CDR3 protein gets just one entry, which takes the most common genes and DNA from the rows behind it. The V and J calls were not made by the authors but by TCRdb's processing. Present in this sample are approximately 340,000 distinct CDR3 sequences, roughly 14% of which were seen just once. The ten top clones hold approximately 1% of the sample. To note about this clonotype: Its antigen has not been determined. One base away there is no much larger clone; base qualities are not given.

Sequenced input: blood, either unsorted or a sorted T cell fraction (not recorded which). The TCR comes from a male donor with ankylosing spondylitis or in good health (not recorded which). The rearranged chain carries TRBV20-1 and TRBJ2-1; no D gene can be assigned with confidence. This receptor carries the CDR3 CSAPGESSYNEQFF. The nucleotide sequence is TGCAGCGCTCCCGGCGAGAGCTCCTACAATGAGCAGTTCTTC.